These T cell receptor beta chains were read from a single sample in a study of CD8+ T cells in alopecia areata. Sequencing used immunoSEQ multiplex PCR; TCRdb keeps in-frame clones, though not all of them. Found here are around 97,000 clones, around 86% of them singletons; the top ten hold 11%. The source material was CD8+ T cells sorted from blood, sampled at approximately week 30, from a patient treated with tofacitinib. The receptor source for this set is a human donor with alopecia areata. CDR3s include the opening cysteine and the closing phenylalanine or tryptophan. D genes are given only for firm matches. Expanded clones get a size class; other rows say once, few or many, or leave the size out.

cdr3_aa cdr3_nt d_call j_call clone_size v_call
CASSSGVGYGYTF TGTGCCAGTAGTTCCGGGGTTGGGTATGGCTACACCTTC . TRBJ1-2 . TRBV19
CASSQTTGSHTGELFF TGTGCCAGCAGTCAAACCACAGGGTCCCACACCGGGGAGCTGTTTTTT . TRBJ2-2 . TRBV11-3
CASTKRQGGNNEQFF TGTGCCAGCACTAAACGACAGGGGGGCAACAATGAGCAGTTCTTC TRBD1 TRBJ2-1 . TRBV6-1
CAWIQGIEAFF TGTGCCTGGATACAGGGAATTGAAGCTTTCTTT . TRBJ1-1 . TRBV30
CASSPGTVDGYTF TGTGCCAGCAGCCCAGGGACAGTGGATGGCTACACCTTC TRBD1 TRBJ1-2 once TRBV7-9
CASSYSNAGHEQYF TGTGCCAGCAGTTACTCGAACGCGGGGCACGAGCAGTACTTC . TRBJ2-7 . TRBV6-5
CSVESLAGVAYNEQFF TGCAGCGTTGAATCCCTAGCGGGAGTAGCCTACAATGAGCAGTTCTTC TRBD2 TRBJ2-1 . TRBV29-1
CASSLLSQEDSNQPQHF TGTGCCAGCAGCTTACTGTCACAGGAAGATAGCAATCAGCCCCAGCATTTT . TRBJ1-5 . TRBV5-6
CASTPPGGMNTEAFF TGTGCCAGCACCCCCCCTGGGGGGATGAACACTGAAGCTTTCTTT . TRBJ1-1 . TRBV11-2
CASSLTSSYEQCF TGTGCCAGCAGTCTAACTAGCTCCTACGAGCAGTGCTTC . TRBJ2-7 . TRBV27
CASSARPGEGYYEQYF TGTGCCAGCAGCGCCCGTCCAGGGGAAGGGTACTACGAGCAGTACTTC . TRBJ2-7 once TRBV9
CASSLQGQGYRDEQYF TGCGCCAGCAGCCTCCAGGGACAGGGCTATCGAGACGAGCAGTACTTC TRBD1 TRBJ2-7 . TRBV5-1
CASSTRPGLAGGGPYEQYF TGTGCCAGCAGCACGAGACCGGGACTAGCGGGGGGCGGCCCCTACGAGCAGTACTTC TRBD2 TRBJ2-7 medium-sized TRBV5-6
CASSWPAGGYNEQFF TGTGCCAGCAGCTGGCCGGCAGGGGGCTACAATGAGCAGTTCTTC TRBD1 TRBJ2-1 . TRBV13
CASSLLAGGGTQYF TGTGCCAGCAGTTTACTAGCGGGGGGCGGTACGCAGTATTTT TRBD2 TRBJ2-3 . TRBV27
CASSQERGGPNEQFF TGCGCCAGCAGCCAAGAAAGGGGGGGGCCCAATGAGCAGTTCTTC . TRBJ2-1 . TRBV4-1
CASSLGGGNEQFF TGTGCCAGCAGCTTGGGGGGAGGCAATGAGCAGTTCTTC . TRBJ2-1 . TRBV7-3
CATLDVENTEAFF TGTGCCACCTTGGACGTTGAGAACACTGAAGCTTTCTTT . TRBJ1-1 . TRBV19
CASSLGTESYEQYF TGTGCCAGCAGCTTAGGGACGGAGTCCTACGAGCAGTACTTC . TRBJ2-7 . TRBV13
CASSQSTGMVNTKFRSNQPQHF TGCGCCAGCAGTCAATCCACAGGGATGGTGAATACTAAGTTCCGGTCCAATCAGCCCCAGCATTTT . TRBJ1-5 . TRBV23-1
CSVTGRYGYTF TGCAGCGTGACAGGGAGGTATGGCTACACCTTC TRBD1 TRBJ1-2 . TRBV29-1
CASSQGESSYEQYF TGCGCCAGCAGCCAAGGAGAAAGCTCCTACGAGCAGTACTTC . TRBJ2-7 . TRBV4-1
CAWSATSGRLETQYF TGTGCCTGGAGCGCGACTAGCGGGAGGTTAGAGACCCAGTACTTC TRBD2 TRBJ2-5 once TRBV30
CASSSDETKRFPYEQYF TGTGCCAGCAGCTCAGACGAGACGAAGCGATTCCCCTACGAGCAGTACTTC . TRBJ2-7 . TRBV7-2
CASSPLLNAMNTEAFF TGTGCCAGTAGTCCTCTTCTGAACGCCATGAACACTGAAGCTTTCTTT . TRBJ1-1 few TRBV19
CASSQDPEDTQYF TGCGCCAGCAGCCAAGATCCAGAAGATACGCAGTATTTT . TRBJ2-3 . TRBV4-1
CASSLSKSTGELFF TGTGCCAGCAGTTTATCGAAGTCAACCGGGGAGCTGTTTTTT . TRBJ2-2 . TRBV27
CASSQVEGVACEQYF TGTGCCAGCAGCCAAGTCGAGGGGGTGGCTTGCGAGCAGTACTTC . TRBJ2-7 . TRBV4-2
CASSEEWPAAYNEQFF TGTGCCAGCAGTGAGGAATGGCCGGCGGCCTACAATGAGCAGTTCTTC . TRBJ2-1 . TRBV6-1
CASTPYREGGNEQFF TGTGCCAGCACCCCGTACAGGGAGGGCGGCAATGAGCAGTTCTTC . TRBJ2-1 . TRBV2
CASSEYRTGPAFF TGCGCCAGCAGTGAGTATCGGACAGGGCCAGCTTTCTTT TRBD1 TRBJ1-1 . TRBV10-2
CASSLVDRVNEQYF TGTGCCAGCAGCTTAGTGGACAGGGTCAACGAGCAGTACTTC TRBD1 TRBJ2-7 . TRBV13
CASSYTGGPYEQYF TGTGCCAGCAGTTATACAGGGGGTCCCTACGAGCAGTACTTC TRBD1 TRBJ2-7 . TRBV6-1
CASSLGRDSYNEQFF TGCGCCAGCAGCCTCGGGAGAGACTCCTACAATGAGCAGTTCTTC . TRBJ2-1 . TRBV4-1
CASSQEGTSSYNSPLHF TGTGCCAGCAGCCAAGAGGGGACTAGCTCCTATAATTCACCCCTCCACTTT . TRBJ1-6 . TRBV4-2
CASSAWHSETKETQYF TGTGCCAGCAGTGCCTGGCACAGTGAGACCAAAGAGACCCAGTACTTC . TRBJ2-5 once TRBV2